A single sample is the source of the 22 T cell receptor beta chains below, sequenced in a study of radiation and T cells in renal cell carcinoma. Specified time point: blood 2 weeks post-SBRT. As to treatment: 15 Gy SBRT to primary tumor, nephrectomy 4 weeks later. TCRdb keeps only in-frame clones here, not all; method: immunoSEQ multiplex PCR. This table has roughly 130,000 clones, more than 70% appearing once. The source material was blood, sampled from a patient whose treatment included radiotherapy and nephrectomy. These receptor sequences come from a woman in her 70s with renal cell carcinoma.

The V and J genes are TRBV11-3 and TRBJ2-3, with D perhaps matching TRBD1 (8 bases). V shed 0 bases and J shed 4 bases, with 17 bases lying between them. The germline V gene encodes CDR1 SGHNT and CDR2 YENEEA. The CDR3 loop spans 17 amino acids. CDR3 nucleotides: TGTGCCAGCAGCTTAGATGTTAGGACAGGGAGGGCAGATACGCAGTATTTT. It specifies CASSLDVRTGRADTQYF.

CDR3 region: CASSLGQSYGYTF. CDR3 nucleotides: TGTGCCAGCAGCTTAGGGCAGTCCTATGGCTACACCTTC. J is TRBJ1-2 and V is TRBV7-9; the D is unclear. The CDR3 is made up of 13 amino acids. Germline V lookup: CDR1 SEHNR, CDR2 FQNEAQ (reference sequence). V lost 1 base to trimming and J lost 4 bases, with 7 bases between them.

This sequence joins TRBV7-3 and TRBJ2-1, with D perhaps assigned TRBD1 or TRBD2 (5 bases each). In germline, CDR1 is SGHTA, CDR2 FQGTGA. The V end lost 4 bases, the J end lost 1 base, and 14 bases lay between the germline ends. This CDR3 contains 16 residues. CDR3 protein: CASSSLTGPSYNEQFF. The CDR3 region has the DNA TGTGCCAGCAGCTCCCTAACGGGGCCGTCCTACAATGAGCAGTTCTTC.

This chain links TRBV14 with TRBJ2-1; 11 nucleotides line up with TRBD2. V shed 2 bases, J shed 8 bases, and the junction held 8 bases outside the gene matches. CDR1 and CDR2 from the germline V gene are SGHDN and FVKESK. The CDR3 spans 16 residues. The CDR3 loop reads CASSQRVSGGAHEQFF. The CDR3 nucleotides read TGTGCCAGCAGCCAAAGGGTTAGCGGGGGGGCCCATGAGCAGTTCTTC.

The gene calls are TRBV28 and TRBJ1-5, with D perhaps matching TRBD1 (5 bases). Germline V gene data show CDR1 as MDHEN and CDR2 as SYDVKM. Trimming took 2 bases from V and 2 from J, leaving 10 bases between them. This CDR3 has 15 amino acids. The CDR3 DNA reads as TGTGCCAGCAGTTTAGAGCAGGGCCGCAATCAGCCCCAGCATTTT. Amino acids: CASSLEQGRNQPQHF.

The chain recombines TRBV5-4 with TRBJ1-1; D perhaps matches TRBD1 (6 bases). The ends were cut back, 4 bases at V and 6 bases at J, with 16 bases in the middle. Germline V gene sequence: CDR1 SGHNT, CDR2 YYREEE (reference sequence). This CDR3 is built from 14 residues. CDR3 sequence: CASSLNREFAEAFF. CDR3 sequence (DNA): TGTGCCAGCAGCCTAAACAGGGAGTTCGCTGAAGCTTTCTTT.

The genes are TRBV7-6 and TRBJ2-5; maybe TRBD1 (6 bases). Trimming took off 5 bases at V and 1 base at J, with 11 bases between the two ends. In germline, CDR1 is SGHVS, CDR2 FNYEAQ. The CDR3 length is 14 residues. The CDR3 spells CASSRTASQETQYF. CDR3 bases: TGTGCCAGCAGCCGGACAGCGTCCCAAGAGACCCAGTACTTC.

This clone was seen a single time. The J gene is TRBJ1-6, the V gene TRBV30; D is undetermined. The CDR3 loop spans 11 amino acids. V was clipped by 0 bases and J by 7 bases, with 1 base between them. Germline assignment: CDR1 GTSNPN and CDR2 SVGIG (reference sequence). CDR3 region: CAWSVNSPLHF. The DNA of the CDR3 is TGTGCCTGGAGTGTCAATTCACCCCTCCACTTT. The full variable domain, with the rest looked up from reference TRBV30 and TRBJ1-6, is SQTIHQWPATLVQPVGSPLSLECTVEGTSNPNLYWYRQAAGRGLQLLFYSVGIGQISSEVPQNLSASRPQDRQFILSSKKLLLSDSGFYLCAWSVNSPLHFGNGTRLTVT.

The J gene is TRBJ1-2, the V gene TRBV6-5; no clear D gene. The germline V gene has CDR1 MNHEY and CDR2 SVGAGI. V was shortened by 6 bases and J by 8 bases, with 13 bases between the two germline ends. The CDR3 has 12 amino acids. The CDR3 bases are TGTGCCAGCAGGCCCGAGGGAGGGGGCTACACCTTC. It is translated as CASRPEGGGYTF.

The rearrangement joins TRBV4-3 to TRBJ1-3, with a possible D match to TRBD1 (6 bases). CDR1 and CDR2 from the germline V gene are LGHNA and YSLEER. The CDR3 has 17 amino acids. V gave up 2 bases and J gave up 3 bases, with 17 bases separating them. The CDR3 sequence is CASSQNTLQGIGNTIYF. For the CDR3, the DNA is TGCGCCAGCAGCCAAAATACGCTTCAGGGGATTGGAAACACCATATATTTT.

The V call is TRBV7-6, the J call TRBJ2-7; D might be TRBD1 (6 bases). The CDR3 length is 15 residues. The germline V gene encodes CDR1 SGHVS and CDR2 FNYEAQ. V was cut by 5 bases and J by 5 bases, with 19 bases left in between. The CDR3 sequence: CASSLDRARGNEQYF. The CDR3 DNA reads TGTGCCAGCAGCCTCGACCGGGCCAGGGGAAACGAGCAGTACTTC.

In its sample, this clone was seen once. The J gene is TRBJ1-2, the V gene TRBV30; D is uncertain. The germline CDR1 and CDR2 sequences are GTSNPN and SVGIG (reference sequence). CDR3 length: 13 amino acids. Trimming removed 2 bases from V and 5 bases from J, with 12 bases in between. DNA of the CDR3: TGTGCCTGGAGTCCTGGGATCCTTTATGGCTACACCTTC. Translated: CAWSPGILYGYTF.

The chain has TRBV19 and TRBJ1-6, with a weak D call TRBD1 (6 bases). Germline-derived CDR1 and CDR2 are LNHDA and SQIVND (reference sequence). There are 13 residues in the CDR3. V was cut by 5 bases and J by 6 bases, with 8 bases left in between. The CDR3 loop reads CASSGRGNSPLHF. In DNA, the CDR3 is TGTGCCAGTAGTGGCAGGGGTAATTCACCCCTCCACTTT.

The J gene is TRBJ2-7, the V gene TRBV4-1; 12 nucleotides line up with TRBD2. CDR3 length: 20 amino acids. CDR1 and CDR2 from the germline V gene are MGHRA and YSYEKL. V trimming: 3 bases; J trimming: 3 bases; junction bases outside the gene matches: 18. CDR3 residues: CASSQDWLAGGATSLYEQYF. The DNA of the CDR3 is TGCGCCAGCAGCCAGGATTGGCTAGCGGGGGGGGCCACCTCACTCTACGAGCAGTACTTC.

The J gene is TRBJ2-2, the V gene TRBV7-7; no clear D gene. From germline, CDR1 is SSHAT and CDR2 FNYEAQ (reference sequence). The CDR3 covers 12 residues. The CDR3 sequence is CATNRNTGELFF. Written as DNA, the CDR3 is TGTGCTACCAACAGGAACACCGGGGAGCTGTTTTTT.

J is TRBJ2-3 and V is TRBV29-1; TRBD1 matches 8 bases. Germline assignment: CDR1 SQVTM and CDR2 ANQGSEA. The CDR3 runs 15 residues. V trimming: 2 bases; J trimming: 1 base; junction bases outside the gene matches: 5. CDR3 DNA: TGCAGCGTTGAACCCCAGGGGGCCCGCACAGATACGCAGTATTTT. Protein: CSVEPQGARTDTQYF.

The rearrangement joins TRBV5-3 to TRBJ2-1, with 15 bases fitting TRBD2. TRBV5-3 belongs to the ORF category, with a function that is uncertain. CDR3 size: 19 residues. V gave up 4 bases and J gave up 0 bases; unmatched junction bases: 8. CDR3 bases: TGTGCCAGAAGCCCCGGACTAGCGGGGGGGGCGAGCTCCTACAATGAGCAGTTCTTC. It translates to CARSPGLAGGASSYNEQFF.

The chain employs TRBV6-5 and TRBJ2-1, with D unclear. Germline CDR1 reads MNHEY; CDR2 reads SVGAGI. The CDR3 runs to 12 residues. V lost 0 bases and J lost 7, with 4 bases in between. The chain's CDR3 is CASSYSGNEQFF. The CDR3 DNA sequence: TGTGCCAGCAGTTACTCAGGGAATGAGCAGTTCTTC.

This chain links TRBV18 with TRBJ1-2, with no clear D. Trimming pared 4 bases from V and 0 bases from J, leaving 12 bases between. CDR1 and CDR2 from the germline V gene are KGHSH and LQKENI. The CDR3 length is 15 residues. CDR3 sequence (DNA): TGTGCCAGCTCACTGGCAGGAAAAGCTAACTATGGCTACACCTTC. This gives the protein CASSLAGKANYGYTF.

The V and J genes are TRBV28 and TRBJ2-4; no reliable D call. The CDR3 has 15 residues. Trimming took off 5 bases at V and 1 base at J, with 12 bases between the two ends. Germline V CDR1 and CDR2: MDHEN, SYDVKM. The CDR3 here is CASSTRTRAKNIQYF. DNA for the CDR3: TGTGCCAGCAGTACACGGACGCGGGCCAAAAACATTCAGTACTTC.

V gene TRBV6-6 combines with J gene TRBJ1-6; maybe TRBD1 (6 bases). The CDR3 length is 15 residues. V gave up 6 bases and J gave up 7 bases, with 16 bases separating them. The germline CDR1 and CDR2 sequences are MNHNY and SVGAGI (reference sequence). Here the CDR3 reads CASRPPGGRNSPLHF. In DNA form, the CDR3 reads TGTGCCAGCAGACCCCCGGGGGGCAGGAATTCACCCCTCCACTTT.

The V and J genes are TRBV5-1 and TRBJ2-7, with a possible D match to TRBD2 (6 bases). This CDR3 spans 16 amino acids. Trimming removed 5 bases at V and 0 bases at J, with 18 bases between. Germline V gives CDR1 SGHRS, CDR2 YFSETQ. CDR3 DNA sequence: TGCGCCAGCAGGGGAGGACCTAGGGACGCCTCCTACGAGCAGTACTTC. Translated, it gives CASRGGPRDASYEQYF.